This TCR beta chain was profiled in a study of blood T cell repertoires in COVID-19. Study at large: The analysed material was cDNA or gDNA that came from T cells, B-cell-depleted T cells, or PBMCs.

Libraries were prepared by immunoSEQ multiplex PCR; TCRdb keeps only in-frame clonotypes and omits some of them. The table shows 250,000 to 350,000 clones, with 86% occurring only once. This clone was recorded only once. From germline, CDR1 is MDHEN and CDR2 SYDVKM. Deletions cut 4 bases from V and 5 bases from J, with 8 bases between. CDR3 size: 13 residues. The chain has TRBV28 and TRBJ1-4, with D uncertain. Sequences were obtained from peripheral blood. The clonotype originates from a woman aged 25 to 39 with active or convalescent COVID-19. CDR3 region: CASSSSPNEKLFF. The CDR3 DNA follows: TGTGCCAGCAGTTCCTCTCCCAATGAAAAACTGTTTTTT. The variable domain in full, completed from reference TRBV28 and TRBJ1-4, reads DVKVTQSSRYLVKRTGEKVFLECVQDMDHENMFWYRQDPGLGLRLIYFSYDVKMKEKGDIPEGYSVSREKKERFSLILESASTNQTSMYLCASSSSPNEKLFFGSGTQLSVL.